This is a list of T cell receptor beta chains from one sample in a study of T cell repertoires in cytomegalovirus infection. These receptors have no identified antigens. Each CDR3 protein gets one entry after TCRdb re-called the reads with MiXCR. The sample carries fewer than 1,000,000 distinct CDR3 sequences, around 29% recorded once. Sample: cultured CD8+ T cells from PBMCs, taken from culture after CMV antigen stimulation. Source of these receptors: a human donor in good health (CMV status not recorded). Some clones in this sample may be carry-over from other donors' samples. Both conserved end residues are part of each CDR3. D genes are given only for firm matches. For some rows the clone size is stated as once, few or many, or as a class when expanded; others skip it.

j_call | v_call | clone_size | d_call | cdr3_nt | cdr3_aa
TRBJ2-2 | TRBV7-6 | many | TRBD2 | TGTGCCAGCAGCCCACCCCCGGGACTAGCGGGGAACACCGGGGAGCTGTTTTTT | CASSPPPGLAGNTGELFF
TRBJ1-1 | TRBV6-1 | NA | TRBD1 | TGTGCCAGACAGGGGGCACGAAACACTGAAGCTTTCTTT | CARQGARNTEAFF
TRBJ2-2 | TRBV7-9 | few | NA | TGTGCCATCCTGGGGCAGCTAACGAACACCGGGGAGCTGTTTTTT | CAILGQLTNTGELFF
TRBJ2-3 | TRBV28 | few | NA | TGTGCCAGCAGCTATTTTGCGGCGGCGGCGGATACGCAGTATTTT | CASSYFAAAADTQYF
TRBJ2-1 | TRBV5-6 | NA | TRBD2 | TGTGCCAGCAGCTATGGGACTAGCGGGGGGTTGAATGAGCAGTTCTTC | CASSYGTSGGLNEQFF
TRBJ1-1 | TRBV7-6 | many | NA | TGTGCCAGCAGCTTAGATACCACTGAAGCTTTCTTT | CASSLDTTEAFF
TRBJ1-2 | TRBV27 | NA | NA | TGTGCCAGCAGTTTTTTCCCCCTAACCGGCTACACCTTC | CASSFFPLTGYTF
TRBJ1-3 | TRBV6-6 | NA | NA | TGTGCCAGCAGTTACTCCGCGGAAGGAAACACCATATATTTT | CASSYSAEGNTIYF
TRBJ2-5 | TRBV6-1 | many | TRBD2 | TGTGCCAGCAGTGAAGCGGGGTGGCGGGGGGGATCGGAAGAGACCCAGTACTTC | CASSEAGWRGGSEETQYF
TRBJ2-7 | TRBV20-1 | NA | NA | TGCAGTGCTAGTCCTTACAGCGGCGAGCAGTACTTC | CSASPYSGEQYF
TRBJ2-7 | TRBV18 | few | NA | TGTGCCAGCTCACCACCGGAGGGACGGACCTACGAGCAGTACTTC | CASSPPEGRTYEQYF
TRBJ1-1 | TRBV6-2/TRBV6-3 | NA | NA | TGTGCCAGCCTCCTTTCCCGTACGGGTCGTAACACTGAAGCTTTCTTT | CASLLSRTGRNTEAFF
TRBJ2-1 | TRBV4-1 | few | TRBD2 | TGCGCCAGCAGCCCGACCAGGACTAGCATCAATGAGCAGTTCTTC | CASSPTRTSINEQFF
TRBJ2-1 | TRBV7-9 | many | NA | TGTGCCAGCAGCTTAGGAAACTCCGAGCAGTTCTTC | CASSLGNSEQFF
TRBJ2-2 | TRBV4-1 | few | NA | TGCGCCAGCAGCCAAGATCTAGGGTTCGTGCTAGGCACCGGGGAGCTGTTTTTT | CASSQDLGFVLGTGELFF
TRBJ1-1 | TRBV5-6 | NA | NA | TGTGCCAGCAGCTCACAGGGACCCCTCATGAACACTGAAGCTTTCTTT | CASSSQGPLMNTEAFF
TRBJ2-3 | TRBV5-4 | few | NA | TGTGCCAGCAGCTTGTGGATCACAGATACGCAGTATTTT | CASSLWITDTQYF
TRBJ1-2 | TRBV9 | few | NA | TGTGCCAGCAGCACCAGGGTCGGAGGCTACACCTTC | CASSTRVGGYTF
TRBJ2-5 | TRBV6-1 | NA | TRBD1 | TGTGCCAGCAGTGGACGGACAGGGAGGGAGACCCAGTACTTC | CASSGRTGRETQYF
TRBJ1-6 | TRBV7-6 | once | NA | TGTACCAGCAGCTTAAGGCCCAATAATTCACCCCTCCACTTT | CTSSLRPNNSPLHF
TRBJ2-2 | TRBV27 | NA | NA | TGTGCCAGCAGTTTATTCATGGGGGATGGCACCGGGGAGCTGTTTTTT | CASSLFMGDGTGELFF
TRBJ1-2 | TRBV4-1 | few | TRBD1 | TGCGCCAGCAGCCAAGTTTTGACAGGGAGCTATGGCTACACCTTC | CASSQVLTGSYGYTF
TRBJ1-1 | TRBV19 | few | NA | TGTGCCAGTTACGGGGCTGAAGCTTTCTTT | CASYGAEAFF
TRBJ2-7 | TRBV5-4 | few | TRBD2 | TGTGCCAGCAGCCCATTGGGGGGGAGCTCCTACGAGCAGTACTTC | CASSPLGGSSYEQYF
TRBJ1-2 | TRBV19 | few | NA | TGTGCCAGTAGTATTAGTGACTCCCCCTATGGCTACACCTTC | CASSISDSPYGYTF
TRBJ1-1 | TRBV5-4 | NA | NA | TGTGCCAGCAGCTTGATCTCAGATTACACTGAAGCTTTCTTT | CASSLISDYTEAFF
TRBJ1-5 | TRBV12-5 | NA | TRBD1 | TGTGCTAGTGGTCAGACAGGGGTTCAGCCCCAGCATTTT | CASGQTGVQPQHF
TRBJ2-5 | TRBV2 | NA | TRBD2 | TGTGCCAGCCGATATCTCAGCGGGGAAGAGACCCAGTACTTC | CASRYLSGEETQYF
TRBJ2-2 | TRBV7-9 | NA | NA | TGTGCCCTACCGGGCGCCGGGGAGCTGTTTTTT | CALPGAGELFF
TRBJ2-5 | TRBV7-9 | NA | TRBD1 | TGTGCCAGCAGCCGGGACAGGGGTGACTCCCAGTACTTC | CASSRDRGDSQYF
TRBJ1-1 | TRBV7-9 | NA | TRBD1 | TGTGCCAGCAGCCGCAGGACAGGGGGCTTCACTGAAGCTTTCTTT | CASSRRTGGFTEAFF
TRBJ1-3 | TRBV4-3 | NA | NA | TGCGCCAGCAGCCAAGAGGACACCATATATTTT | CASSQEDTIYF
TRBJ1-1 | TRBV6-2/TRBV6-3 | NA | NA | TGTGCCAGCAGTTACTCGGACAGCGCGACTGAAGCTTTCTTT | CASSYSDSATEAFF
TRBJ2-2 | TRBV4-1 | NA | NA | TGCGCCAGCAGCCAAGGTCCTAGTGAGGACACCGGGGAGCTGTTTTTT | CASSQGPSEDTGELFF
TRBJ2-2 | TRBV20-1 | NA | NA | TGCAGTGCTAGAGATAAAGGCAAGGGCCTCACCGGGGAGCTGTTTTTT | CSARDKGKGLTGELFF
TRBJ2-4 | TRBV5-4 | NA | NA | TGTGCCAGCAGCACGGAGACAGGGTTGGGAGGAAACATTCAGTACTTC | CASSTETGLGGNIQYF
TRBJ1-6 | TRBV4-1 | NA | NA | TGCGCCAGCAGCCAAGAATTCGGATCCGATTCACCCCTCCACTTT | CASSQEFGSDSPLHF
TRBJ1-1 | TRBV7-2 | NA | NA | TGTGCCAGCAGCTTATCGCAGGGCTGGGGAACTGAAGCTTTCTTT | CASSLSQGWGTEAFF
TRBJ1-2 | TRBV4-1 | NA | NA | TGCGCCAGCAGCCCGGTCGGGGGGGCTATGTATGGCTACACCTTC | CASSPVGGAMYGYTF
TRBJ2-3 | TRBV5-4 | NA | NA | TGTGCCAGCAGGGGACAAGGGCCAGATACGCAGTATTTT | CASRGQGPDTQYF
TRBJ2-2 | TRBV7-6 | NA | NA | TGTGCCAGCAGCTGGAAACAGGTGTCTATCACCGGGGAGCTGTTTTTT | CASSWKQVSITGELFF
TRBJ2-5 | TRBV6-2/TRBV6-3 | NA | TRBD2 | TGTGCCAGCAGTTACCCCGGGGGGAGCGGGGGATCGGAGACCCAGTACTTC | CASSYPGGSGGSETQYF
TRBJ2-7 | TRBV4-2 | NA | NA | TGTGCCAGCAGCCACAATCTCAGCGAAGACGACGAGCAGTACTTC | CASSHNLSEDDEQYF
TRBJ1-2 | TRBV4-1 | NA | NA | TGCGCCAGCAGCTGGAGAATGGGGGACTATGGCTACACCTTC | CASSWRMGDYGYTF
TRBJ2-1 | TRBV29-1 | NA | NA | TGCAGCGTTGATCTAAGCAGGGGGAGGTTTAACGAGCAGTTCTTC | CSVDLSRGRFNEQFF
TRBJ1-2 | TRBV6-2/TRBV6-3 | NA | NA | TGTGCCAGCAGTTACTCTTCGGTTGAGACCTTC | CASSYSSVETF
TRBJ2-2 | TRBV6-2/TRBV6-3 | NA | NA | TGTGCCAGCAGTTACGGGTTCCCGGGGACCGGGGAGCTGTTTTTT | CASSYGFPGTGELFF
TRBJ2-7 | TRBV12-3/TRBV12-4 | few | NA | TGTGCCAGCAGAGTAAGCAGCTCCTACGAGCAGTACTTC | CASRVSSSYEQYF
TRBJ1-1 | TRBV12-3/TRBV12-4 | NA | NA | TGTGCCAGCACCTACGGGCTTGGGGGAACTGAAGCTTTCTTT | CASTYGLGGTEAFF
TRBJ2-7 | TRBV7-6 | NA | NA | TGTGCCAGCAGCTTCCGGACGGATACCTACGAGCAGTACTTC | CASSFRTDTYEQYF
TRBJ2-1 | TRBV7-8 | NA | TRBD2 | TGTGCCAGCAGTTCCCGGGACTACCGTCTGCATGAGCAGTTCTTC | CASSSRDYRLHEQFF
TRBJ1-5 | TRBV9 | once | TRBD1 | TGTGCCAGCAGCGCCGGGACAGGGCAATCGCTTAGGCTTCAGCATTTT | CASSAGTGQSLRLQHF
TRBJ1-2 | TRBV6-1 | NA | TRBD1 | TGTGCCAGCAGTTCGGGACAGGGGTTCTATGGCTACACCTTC | CASSSGQGFYGYTF
TRBJ2-7 | TRBV5-1 | NA | TRBD1 | TGCGCCAGCAGCTTGGCCGAAGGGGGCGGCTACGAGCAGTACTTC | CASSLAEGGGYEQYF
TRBJ1-6 | TRBV6-1 | NA | NA | TGTGCCAGCAGTGAAGCGGAGGACAGCCCTAATTCACCCCTCCACTTT | CASSEAEDSPNSPLHF